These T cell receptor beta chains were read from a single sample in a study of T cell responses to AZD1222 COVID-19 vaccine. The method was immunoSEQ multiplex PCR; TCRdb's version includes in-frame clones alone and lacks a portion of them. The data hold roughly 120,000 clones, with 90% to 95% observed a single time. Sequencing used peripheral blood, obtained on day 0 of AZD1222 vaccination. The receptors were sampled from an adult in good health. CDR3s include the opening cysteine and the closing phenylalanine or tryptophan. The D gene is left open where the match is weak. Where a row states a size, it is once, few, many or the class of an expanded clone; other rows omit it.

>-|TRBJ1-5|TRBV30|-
CAWSTLGGRNQPQHF
TGTGCCTGGAGTACCTTAGGGGGGAGGAATCAGCCCCAGCATTTT
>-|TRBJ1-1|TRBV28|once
CASSLGGGTEAFF
TGTGCCAGCAGTTTAGGGGGGGGCACTGAAGCTTTCTTT
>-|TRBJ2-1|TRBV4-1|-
CASSQDSASVPPYNEQFF
TGCGCCAGCAGCCAAGATTCGGCTAGCGTGCCCCCCTACAATGAGCAGTTCTTC
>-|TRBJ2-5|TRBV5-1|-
CASSLMGAEEETQYF
TGCGCCAGCAGCTTGATGGGAGCTGAGGAAGAGACCCAGTACTTC
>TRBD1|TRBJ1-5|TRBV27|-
CASSPGQGAASNQPQHF
TGTGCCAGCAGCCCCGGACAGGGAGCCGCGAGCAATCAGCCCCAGCATTTT
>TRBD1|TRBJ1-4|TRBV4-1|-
CASSLGQGGLTNEKLFF
TGCGCCAGCAGCCTAGGACAGGGAGGGTTAACTAATGAAAAACTGTTTTTT
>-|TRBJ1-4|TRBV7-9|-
CASSRNTGIHSEKLFF
TGTGCCAGCAGCCGAAATACAGGGATTCATTCTGAAAAACTGTTTTTT
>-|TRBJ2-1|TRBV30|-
CAWRSLNEQFF
TGTGCCTGGAGGAGCTTAAATGAGCAGTTCTTC
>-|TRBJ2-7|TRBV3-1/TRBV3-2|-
CASALAGGGYEQYF
TGTGCCAGCGCTTTGGCCGGGGGCGGGTACGAGCAGTACTTC
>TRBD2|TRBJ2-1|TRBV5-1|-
CASSIYGTSGVYNEQFF
TGCGCCAGCAGCATCTACGGGACTAGCGGGGTCTACAATGAGCAGTTCTTC
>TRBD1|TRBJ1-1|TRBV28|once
CASSFSGQGYTEAFF
TGTGCCAGCAGTTTTTCGGGACAGGGATACACTGAAGCTTTCTTT
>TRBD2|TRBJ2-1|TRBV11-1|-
CASSYSGSSYNEQFF
TGTGCCAGCAGCTACAGCGGGAGCTCCTACAATGAGCAGTTCTTC
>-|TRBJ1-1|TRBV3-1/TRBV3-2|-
CASSQDGETEAFF
TGTGCCAGCAGCCAAGATGGGGAAACTGAAGCTTTCTTT
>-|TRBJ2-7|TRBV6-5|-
CASKGRQDQPYEQYF
TGTGCCAGCAAGGGGAGACAGGACCAACCCTACGAGCAGTACTTC
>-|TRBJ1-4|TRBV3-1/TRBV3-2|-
CASSQASGGEKLFF
TGTGCCAGCAGCCAAGCCAGTGGGGGAGAAAAACTGTTTTTT
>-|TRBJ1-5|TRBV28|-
CASSLIADSNQPQHF
TGTGCCAGCAGTTTAATTGCCGATAGCAATCAGCCCCAGCATTTT
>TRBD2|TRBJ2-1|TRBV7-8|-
CASSSLIAGDNEQFF
TGTGCCAGCAGCTCTCTGATAGCGGGAGACAATGAGCAGTTCTTC
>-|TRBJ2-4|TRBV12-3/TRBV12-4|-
CASSPSGAIQYF
TGTGCCAGCAGTCCATCGGGAGCCATTCAGTACTTC
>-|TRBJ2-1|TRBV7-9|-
CASSAGEQFF
TGTGCCAGCAGTGCCGGTGAGCAGTTCTTC
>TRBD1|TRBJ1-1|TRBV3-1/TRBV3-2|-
CASRPTGGGAFF
TGTGCCAGCAGGCCAACAGGGGGCGGCGCTTTCTTT
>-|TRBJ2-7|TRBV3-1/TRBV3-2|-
CASSQYLGGAGNEQYF
TGTGCCAGCAGCCAATACCTCGGGGGAGCGGGTAACGAGCAGTACTTC
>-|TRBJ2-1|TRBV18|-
CASSPQMTSSYNEQFF
TGTGCCAGCTCACCACAAATGACCAGCTCCTACAATGAGCAGTTCTTC
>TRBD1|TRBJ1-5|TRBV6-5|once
CASSPSATQGGFAF
TGTGCCAGCAGTCCGTCCGCAACCCAGGGGGGTTTTGCTTTT
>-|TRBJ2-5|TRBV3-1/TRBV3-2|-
CASSQYWETQYF
TGTGCCAGCAGCCAATACTGGGAGACCCAGTACTTC
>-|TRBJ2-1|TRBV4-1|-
CASSQIGLVYYNEQFF
TGCGCCAGCAGCCAAATAGGCCTAGTATACTACAATGAGCAGTTCTTC
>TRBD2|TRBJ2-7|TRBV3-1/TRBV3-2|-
CASSQDRSSGYYEQYF
TGTGCCAGCAGCCAAGATCGTAGTAGCGGGTATTACGAGCAGTACTTC
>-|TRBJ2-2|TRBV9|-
CASMDSLGGGELFF
TGTGCCAGCATGGATAGCTTAGGGGGCGGGGAGCTGTTTTTT
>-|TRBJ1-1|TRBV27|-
CASSWGGLGTEAFF
TGTGCCAGCAGTTGGGGGGGACTAGGCACTGAAGCTTTCTTT
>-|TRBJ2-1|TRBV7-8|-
CASSFFRAGSSSYNEQFF
TGTGCCAGCAGCTTCTTCAGGGCCGGGAGCTCCTCCTACAATGAGCAGTTCTTC
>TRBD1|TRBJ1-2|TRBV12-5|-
CASGLVGGQGERNYGYTF
TGTGCTAGTGGTTTGGTGGGGGGACAGGGAGAAAGGAACTATGGCTACACCTTC
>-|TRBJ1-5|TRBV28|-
CASSYRYNQPQHF
TGTGCCAGCAGTTACAGGTACAATCAGCCCCAGCATTTT
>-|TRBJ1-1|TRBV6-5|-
CASSLRALNTEAFF
TGTGCCAGCAGTCTTAGAGCCTTGAACACTGAAGCTTTCTTT
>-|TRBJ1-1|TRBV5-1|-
CASIGPNTEAFF
TGCGCCAGCATAGGGCCGAACACTGAAGCTTTCTTT
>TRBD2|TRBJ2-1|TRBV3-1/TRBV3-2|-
CASSPSGRVNNEQFF
TGTGCCAGCAGCCCTAGCGGGAGAGTAAACAATGAGCAGTTCTTC
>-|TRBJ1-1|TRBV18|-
CASSPDRGRTEAFF
TGTGCCAGCTCTCCAGATCGGGGTAGAACTGAAGCTTTCTTT
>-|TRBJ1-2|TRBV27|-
CASSLGGGPYGYTF
TGTGCCAGCAGTTTGGGGGGCGGCCCCTATGGCTACACCTTC
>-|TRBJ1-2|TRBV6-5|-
CASSYAGPNGYTF
TGTGCCAGCAGTTACGCAGGGCCAAACGGCTACACCTTC
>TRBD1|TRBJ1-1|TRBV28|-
CASSFIYRWDSQNTEAFF
TGTGCCAGCAGCTTTATTTATCGATGGGACAGCCAAAACACTGAAGCTTTCTTT
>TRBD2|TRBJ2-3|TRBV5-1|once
CASSFTSGSGADTQYF
TGCGCCAGCAGCTTTACTAGCGGGAGTGGGGCAGATACGCAGTATTTT
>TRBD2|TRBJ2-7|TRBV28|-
CASSNPGLAVYEQYF
TGTGCCAGCAGTAACCCCGGACTAGCGGTCTACGAGCAGTACTTC
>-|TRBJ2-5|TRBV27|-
CASSFATLSGETQYF
TGTGCCAGCAGTTTCGCGACCCTCTCCGGGGAGACCCAGTACTTC
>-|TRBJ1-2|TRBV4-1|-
CASSHLWGYTF
TGCGCCAGCAGCCATCTGTGGGGCTACACCTTC
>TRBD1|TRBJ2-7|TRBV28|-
CASRLGQETYEQYF
TGTGCCAGCAGGCTGGGACAGGAGACCTACGAGCAGTACTTC
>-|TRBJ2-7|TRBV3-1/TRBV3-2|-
CASSHHGNLGDEQYF
TGTGCCAGCAGCCACCATGGGAACCTAGGGGACGAGCAGTACTTC
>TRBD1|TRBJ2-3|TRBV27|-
CASSSPDRGQATDTQYF
TGTGCCAGCAGTTCCCCGGACAGGGGGCAGGCCACAGATACGCAGTATTTT
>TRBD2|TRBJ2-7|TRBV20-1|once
CSASTGTRISEQYF
TGCAGTGCTAGTACCGGGACTAGGATTTCCGAGCAGTACTTC
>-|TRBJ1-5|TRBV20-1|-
CSAGLEEPQHF
TGCAGTGCCGGACTGGAAGAGCCCCAGCATTTT
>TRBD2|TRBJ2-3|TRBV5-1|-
CASSEGLAGFTDTQYF
TGCGCCAGCAGCGAGGGACTAGCGGGATTCACAGATACGCAGTATTTT
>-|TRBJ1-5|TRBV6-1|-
CASSEARPRANSNQPQHF
TGTGCCAGCAGTGAAGCCCGACCCAGGGCCAATAGCAATCAGCCCCAGCATTTT
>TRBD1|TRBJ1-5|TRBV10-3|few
CAISETVPGQGYQPQHF
TGTGCCATCAGTGAGACAGTCCCGGGACAGGGATATCAGCCCCAGCATTTT
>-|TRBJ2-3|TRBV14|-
CASSQDGVYGGPTTDTQYF
TGTGCCAGCAGCCAAGATGGAGTGTATGGGGGGCCCACCACAGATACGCAGTATTTT
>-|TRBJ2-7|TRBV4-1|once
CASSPRQDLTYEQYF
TGCGCCAGCAGCCCCCGCCAGGACCTGACCTACGAGCAGTACTTC
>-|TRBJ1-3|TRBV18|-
CASSPIGGTGTFGTIYF
TGTGCCAGCTCACCAATAGGGGGAACGGGAACCTTTGGCACCATATATTTT